A few counts support the clone carrying this T cell receptor (beta chain). The data belong to a study of blood T cells in healthy people across ages. The trim removed 5 bases at V and 5 bases at J, leaving 7 bases unmatched. CDR3 length: 15 amino acids. The germline CDR1 and CDR2 sequences are SQVTM and ANQGSEA. PCR was performed a second time for about 7 to 11 cycles using a sample-barcoded 5' primer and a J-beta primer mix. Researchers report that a template-switch adaptor with 12 random nucleotides tagged each cDNA molecule. TCRdb reanalysed the 5' RACE reads using MiXCR and keeps one entry per CDR3 protein. The sample includes 750,000 or so distinct CDR3 sequences, around a quarter of them seen just once. These data also featured in a second study, about T cells of mothers and their children.

The chain links TRBV29-1 to TRBJ2-2, with 11 bases fitting TRBD2. What was sequenced was blood. The receptor's source is a boy aged 5-17 years in good health. The CDR3 reads CSVYLSGRETGELFF. The CDR3 DNA reads as TGCAGCGTTTACCTTAGCGGGAGGGAGACCGGGGAGCTGTTTTTT.